This TCR beta chain originates from a study of shared clonotypes between healthy human individuals. Overall study findings and caveats: Relative to clonotypes present in all four donors, those not shared had lower generation probabilities.

Original analysis: ImmunoSEQ junction-only sequences lacked quality scores, so their filtering differed. Sequencing was performed with immunoSEQ multiplex PCR; in TCRdb, only in-frame clones are kept and a portion is missing. V and J calls and clone size are as listed in that table; D and trimming were resolved from the DNA. The data hold a few million clones, with 80% to 95% observed a single time. As regards this clone: Its specificity is not known.

Both subsets, CD45RA+ naive and CD45RA-negative memory, were split from the CD4+ cells. V lost 3 bases to trimming and J lost 2 bases, with 16 bases between them. CDR1 is LGHNA and CDR2 is YNFKEQ in the germline V gene. This CDR3 spans 16 amino acids. This chain joins TRBV4-2 and TRBJ1-1; D unresolved. This clonotype was obtained from a man aged 18-30 years in good health. Some clones in this sample may be carry-over from other donors' samples. The sample comprised naive CD4+ T cells from PBMCs. As to subset: CD45RA+ positively selected. CDR3 DNA: TGTGCCAGCAGCCACTACCCCCAAGGAGGAAACACTGAAGCTTTCTTT. The encoded protein is CASSHYPQGGNTEAFF.